This T cell receptor beta chain originates from a study of neurological immune-mediated disorders. Points from the study as a whole: The most TCR clonal expansion was seen in HTLV-1-associated myelopathy, whereas the least was seen in multiple sclerosis, below the level in healthy controls. No CDR3 amino acid sequences were shared by expanded clones across subjects, suggesting private repertoires in all groups.

TCRdb reprocessed the 5' RACE reads via MiXCR and lists one record per CDR3 protein. Of 31,000 or so distinct CDR3 sequences listed, about 14% are singletons. Trimming pared 0 bases from V and 8 bases from J, leaving 17 bases between. The CDR3 has 15 residues. From germline, CDR1 is SGHRS and CDR2 YFSETQ. Within the sample, this clonotype is medium-sized (0.01 to 0.1%). Its antigen is not known. Time point denoted: technical triplicate 2. The sorted libraries were prepared using around 990,000 CD4+ or CD8+ T cells that had themselves been sorted. The TCR sequence derives from a female donor with HTLV-1-associated myelopathy (HAM/TSP). The specimen was CD4+ T cells from blood. The rearrangement joins TRBV5-1 to TRBJ1-2; the D gene is possibly TRBD1 (5 bases). The CDR3 coding sequence is TGCGCCAGCAGCTTGGGATCCGCAGGGATAGGGGGCTACACCTTC. This encodes CASSLGSAGIGGYTF.